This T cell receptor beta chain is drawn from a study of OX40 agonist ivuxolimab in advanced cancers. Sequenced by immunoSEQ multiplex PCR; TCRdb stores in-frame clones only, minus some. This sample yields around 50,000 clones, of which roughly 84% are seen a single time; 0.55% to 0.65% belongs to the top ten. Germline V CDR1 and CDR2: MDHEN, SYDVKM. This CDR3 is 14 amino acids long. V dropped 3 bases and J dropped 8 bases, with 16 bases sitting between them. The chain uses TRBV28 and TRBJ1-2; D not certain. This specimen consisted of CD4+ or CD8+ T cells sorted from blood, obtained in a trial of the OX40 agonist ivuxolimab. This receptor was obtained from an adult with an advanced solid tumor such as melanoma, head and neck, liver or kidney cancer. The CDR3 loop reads CASSLPGWTEGYTF. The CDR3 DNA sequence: TGTGCCAGCAGTTTGCCGGGGTGGACGGAAGGCTACACCTTC.